The 18 T cell receptor beta chains presented below share a single source sample, sequenced in a study of brain T cells in children with intractable seizures. Produced via immunoSEQ multiplex PCR; TCRdb's table is partial and in-frame only. This repertoire shows around 80,000 clones, around nine tenths found once; its top ten account for around 24%. Source: peripheral blood, taken at surgery. These receptors originate from a girl between 2 and 10 years old with Rasmussen encephalitis and intractable seizures.

This clone was counted once. The chain employs TRBV6-5 and TRBJ2-2, with TRBD2 matching 8 bases. CDR3 length equals 16 residues. With 3 bases clipped from V and 4 bases from J, the junction kept 7 bases outside the gene matches. Germline values: CDR1 MNHEY, CDR2 SVGAGI. In nucleotides, the CDR3 is TGTGCCAGCAGTTATGCGGGAGGAGGGGGCACCGGGGAGCTGTTTTTT. Amino acid sequence: CASSYAGGGGTGELFF.

V gene TRBV19 combines with J gene TRBJ1-1; D might be TRBD1 (5 bases). Trimming shortened V by 3 bases and J by 6 bases, and 14 bases separated the two germline ends. This CDR3 contains 14 residues. CDR1 and CDR2 (germline): LNHDA, SQIVND (reference sequence). CDR3 DNA sequence: TGTGCCAGTAGTATGCGACAGAAAATCGCTGAAGCTTTCTTT. Translated, it gives CASSMRQKIAEAFF.

The chain links TRBV9 to TRBJ2-1; 7 bases align to TRBD2. In germline, CDR1 is SGDLS, CDR2 YYNGEE. V trimming: 0 bases; J trimming: 8 bases; junction bases outside the gene matches: 8. This CDR3 is 15 amino acids long. The CDR3 sequence is CASSVVGGGTYEQFF. CDR3 nucleotides: TGTGCCAGCAGCGTAGTTGGCGGGGGTACATATGAGCAGTTCTTC.

V is TRBV11-3 and J is TRBJ2-5; TRBD2 agrees at 11 bases. The V gene's germline CDR1 is SGHNT and CDR2 YENEEA. This CDR3 is built from 16 residues. V dropped 4 bases and J dropped 5; count of bases not matched to a gene: 9. In DNA form, the CDR3 reads TGTGCCAGCAGCTCGAGTTTAGCGGGAGGGATGGAGACCCAGTACTTC. Residues: CASSSSLAGGMETQYF.

The rearrangement links TRBV7-2 to TRBJ1-5; 7 bases fit TRBD1. V lost 8 bases to trimming and J lost 6 bases; unmatched junction nucleotides: 10. The germline CDR1 and CDR2 sequences are SGHTA and FQGNSA. The CDR3 sequence is 14 residues long. The CDR3 DNA reads TGTGCCAGCGTACCTAAAACAGGGGTTCAGCCCCAGCATTTT. Protein: CASVPKTGVQPQHF.

This chain uses TRBV19 with TRBJ2-7; perhaps D is TRBD1 or TRBD2 (5 bases each). The V end lost 3 bases, the J end lost 5 bases, and 11 bases lay between the germline ends. The V gene's germline CDR1 is LNHDA and CDR2 SQIVND (reference sequence). This CDR3 comprises 13 residues. CDR3 nucleotide sequence: TGTGCCAGTAGTATGAAGGGGACCCACGAGCAGTACTTC. It encodes CASSMKGTHEQYF.

The rearrangement joins TRBV19 to TRBJ1-2; D uncertain. From germline, CDR1 is LNHDA and CDR2 SQIVND (reference sequence). Trimming stripped 0 bases from V and 5 bases from J, with 7 bases between. The CDR3 has 13 residues. The CDR3 loop reads CASSIDRVYGYTF. In DNA form, the CDR3 reads TGTGCCAGTAGTATAGATCGCGTTTATGGCTACACCTTC.

The chain couples TRBV5-8 to TRBJ2-7; 9 positions match TRBD1. J lost 5 bases, V lost 4 bases, and 7 bases had no gene match. CDR3 length: 14 amino acids. CDR1 is SGHTS, CDR2 YDEGEE, per germline. The CDR3 spells CASSAGTGLDEQYF. Written as DNA, the CDR3 is TGTGCCAGCAGCGCCGGGACAGGGCTCGACGAGCAGTACTTC.

The J gene is TRBJ2-7, the V gene TRBV19, with D possibly TRBD1 on 6 matching bases. The V end was cut by 5 bases, the J end by 3 bases, with 14 bases between. Germline CDR1 is LNHDA and CDR2 is SQIVND (reference sequence). The CDR3 is 14 amino acids. The CDR3 here is CASSLGAGDYEQYF. CDR3 DNA: TGTGCCAGTAGTCTAGGGGCAGGGGACTACGAGCAGTACTTC.

The chain has TRBV11-2 and TRBJ2-3; TRBD1 might be the D (6 bases). The length of the CDR3 is 14 residues. Per the germline V gene, CDR1 is SGHAT and CDR2 is FQNNGV. Trimming left V 3 bases short and J 0 bases short, with 7 bases between. The CDR3 region is CASSFRGSTDTQYF. In DNA, the CDR3 is TGTGCCAGCAGCTTCAGGGGAAGCACAGATACGCAGTATTTT.

Only one count was recorded for this clone. The gene calls are TRBV12-5 and TRBJ1-3; D uncertain. CDR1 LGHNT and CDR2 FRNRAP come from the germline V gene. The CDR3 spans 13 residues. Trimming left V 1 base short and J 7 bases short, with 8 bases between. In DNA form, the CDR3 reads TGTGCTAGTGGTTTGGAACCGAGGAACACCATATATTTT. This gives the protein CASGLEPRNTIYF.

The gene calls are TRBV24-1 and TRBJ1-5; D is possibly TRBD1 (5 bases). Trimming pared 3 bases from V and 9 bases from J, leaving 17 bases between. Germline assignment: CDR1 KGHDR and CDR2 SFDVKD. This CDR3 comprises 15 residues. The DNA for the CDR3 is TGTGCCACCAGTGATGGGGCCCGAGGGTTGGGGCCCCAGCATTTT. The encoded protein is CATSDGARGLGPQHF.

CDR3 in DNA: TGTGCCAGCAGCTTATTAGGCCCCCCCACTGAGCAGTTCTTC. Protein: CASSLLGPPTEQFF. The chain uses TRBV11-2 and TRBJ2-1; no reliable D call. Trimming shortened V by 2 bases and J by 9 bases, and 14 bases separated the two germline ends. Germline CDR1 reads SGHAT; CDR2 reads FQNNGV. CDR3 size: 14 residues.

V is TRBV25-1 and J is TRBJ1-1, with D tentatively TRBD1 (6 bases). The V end lost 3 bases, the J end lost 4 bases, and 12 bases lay between the germline ends. Germline-derived CDR1 and CDR2 are MGHDK and SYGVNS. The CDR3 consists of 14 residues. CDR3 nucleotides: TGTGCCAGCAGTGACAGGGGTTGGGCCACTGAAGCTTTCTTT. Its translation: CASSDRGWATEAFF.

The CDR3 sequence: CASSVTGKYSPGELFF. As DNA, the CDR3 is TGTGCCAGCAGCGTCACAGGGAAATATTCGCCCGGGGAGCTGTTTTTT. This sequence joins TRBV9 and TRBJ2-2; D is perhaps TRBD1 (6 bases). Germline CDR1 reads SGDLS; CDR2 reads YYNGEE. V lost 2 bases and J lost 6, with 17 bases in between. The CDR3 loop spans 16 amino acids. The entire variable domain, with the rest obtained from reference TRBV9 and TRBJ2-2, is as follows: DSGVTQTPKHLITATGQRVTLRCSPRSGDLSVYWYQQSLDQGLQFLIQYYNGEERAKGNILERFSAQQFPDLHSELNLSSLELGDSALYFCASSVTGKYSPGELFFGEGSRLTVL.

This chain joins TRBV9 and TRBJ2-3; 8 bases are shared with TRBD2. The V segment lost 4 bases and the J segment 0 bases; nucleotides outside the gene matches: 13. The CDR3 has 18 amino acids. In germline, CDR1 is SGDLS, CDR2 YYNGEE. CDR3 bases: TGTGCCAGCAGCCGCAGGACTGGTAGCGGGGTTAGCACAGATACGCAGTATTTT. Its protein product is CASSRRTGSGVSTDTQYF. Based on the CDR3 plus reference TRBV9 and TRBJ2-3, the full variable domain is DSGVTQTPKHLITATGQRVTLRCSPRSGDLSVYWYQQSLDQGLQFLIQYYNGEERAKGNILERFSAQQFPDLHSELNLSSLELGDSALYFCASSRRTGSGVSTDTQYFGPGTRLTVL.

The CDR3: CASGSPRTAPYEQYF. CDR3 nucleotides: TGTGCTAGTGGCTCCCCTCGGACGGCACCCTACGAGCAGTACTTC. This sequence joins TRBV12-5 and TRBJ2-7, with unresolved D. The V gene's germline CDR1 is LGHNT and CDR2 FRNRAP. The CDR3 totals 15 residues. Deletions cut 6 bases from V and 2 bases from J, with 17 bases between.

The chain has TRBV9 and TRBJ1-6; no firm D call. V was shortened by 1 base and J by 0 bases, with 11 bases between the two germline ends. Germline assignment: CDR1 SGDLS and CDR2 YYNGEE. The CDR3 is 17 residues long. CDR3 DNA: TGTGCCAGCAGCGTAAACACCAATAGCTCCTATAATTCACCCCTCCACTTT. Encoded protein: CASSVNTNSSYNSPLHF.